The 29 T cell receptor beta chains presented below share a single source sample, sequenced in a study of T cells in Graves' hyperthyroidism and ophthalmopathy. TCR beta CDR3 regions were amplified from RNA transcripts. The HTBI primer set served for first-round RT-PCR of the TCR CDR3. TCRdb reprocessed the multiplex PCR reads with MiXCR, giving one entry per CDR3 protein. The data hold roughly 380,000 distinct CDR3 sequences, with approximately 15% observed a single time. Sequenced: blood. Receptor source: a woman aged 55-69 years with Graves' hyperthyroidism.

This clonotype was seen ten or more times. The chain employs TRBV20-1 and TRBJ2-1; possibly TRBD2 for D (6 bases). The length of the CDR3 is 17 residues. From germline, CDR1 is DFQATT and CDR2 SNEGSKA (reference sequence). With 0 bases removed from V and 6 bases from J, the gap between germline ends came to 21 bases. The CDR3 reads CSARDVGRETTVNEQFF. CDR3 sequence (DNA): TGCAGTGCTAGAGATGTCGGGAGAGAGACCACGGTCAATGAGCAGTTCTTC.

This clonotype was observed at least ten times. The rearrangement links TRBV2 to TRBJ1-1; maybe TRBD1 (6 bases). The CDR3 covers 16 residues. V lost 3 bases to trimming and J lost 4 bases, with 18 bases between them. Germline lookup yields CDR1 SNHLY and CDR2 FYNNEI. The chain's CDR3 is CASSENSGGAVTEAFF. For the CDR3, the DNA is TGTGCCAGCAGTGAGAATAGTGGGGGGGCGGTCACTGAAGCTTTCTTT.

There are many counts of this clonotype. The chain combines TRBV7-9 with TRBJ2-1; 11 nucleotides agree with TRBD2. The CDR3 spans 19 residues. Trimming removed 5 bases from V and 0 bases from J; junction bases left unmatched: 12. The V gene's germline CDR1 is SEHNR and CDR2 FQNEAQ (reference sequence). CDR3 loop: CASSPRSSGRVSSYNEQFF. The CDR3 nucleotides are TGTGCCAGCAGCCCGCGGAGTAGCGGGAGGGTGAGCTCCTACAATGAGCAGTTCTTC.

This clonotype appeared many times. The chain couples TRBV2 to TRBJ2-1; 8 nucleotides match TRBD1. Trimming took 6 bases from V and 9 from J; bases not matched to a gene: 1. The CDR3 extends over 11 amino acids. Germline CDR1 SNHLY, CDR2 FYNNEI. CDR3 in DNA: TGTGCCAGCAGGGACAGGGCTGAGCAGTTCTTC. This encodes CASRDRAEQFF.

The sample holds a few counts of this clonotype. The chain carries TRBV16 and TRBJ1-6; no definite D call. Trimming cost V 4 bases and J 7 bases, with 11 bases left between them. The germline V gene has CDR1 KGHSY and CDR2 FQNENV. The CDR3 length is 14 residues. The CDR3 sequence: CASSRPQWNSPLHF. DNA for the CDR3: TGTGCCAGCAGCCGTCCACAATGGAATTCACCCCTCCACTTT.

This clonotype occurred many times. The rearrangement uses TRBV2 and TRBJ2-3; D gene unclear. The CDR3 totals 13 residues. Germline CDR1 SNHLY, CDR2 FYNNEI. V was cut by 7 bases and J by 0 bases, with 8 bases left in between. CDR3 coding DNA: TGTGCCAGCACCAAAGCTAGCACAGATACGCAGTATTTT. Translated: CASTKASTDTQYF.

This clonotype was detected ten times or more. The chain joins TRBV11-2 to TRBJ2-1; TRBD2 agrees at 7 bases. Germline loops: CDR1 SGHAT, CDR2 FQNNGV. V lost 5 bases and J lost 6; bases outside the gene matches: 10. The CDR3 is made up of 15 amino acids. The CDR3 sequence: CASSRFSGSVNEQFF. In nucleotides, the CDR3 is TGTGCCAGCAGCCGTTTTAGCGGGTCGGTCAATGAGCAGTTCTTC.

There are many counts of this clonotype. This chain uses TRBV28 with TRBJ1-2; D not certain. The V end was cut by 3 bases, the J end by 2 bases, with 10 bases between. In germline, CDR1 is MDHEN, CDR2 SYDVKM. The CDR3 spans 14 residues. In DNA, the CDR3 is TGTGCCAGCAGTTTCTTGGACGGAAACTATGGCTACACCTTC. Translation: CASSFLDGNYGYTF.

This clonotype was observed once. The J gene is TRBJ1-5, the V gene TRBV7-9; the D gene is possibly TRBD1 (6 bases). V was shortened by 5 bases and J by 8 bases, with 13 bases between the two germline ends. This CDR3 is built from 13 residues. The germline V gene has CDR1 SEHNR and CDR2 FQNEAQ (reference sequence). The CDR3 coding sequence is TGTGCCAGCAGCCCGCCGACAGGCGAGCCCCAGCATTTT. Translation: CASSPPTGEPQHF.

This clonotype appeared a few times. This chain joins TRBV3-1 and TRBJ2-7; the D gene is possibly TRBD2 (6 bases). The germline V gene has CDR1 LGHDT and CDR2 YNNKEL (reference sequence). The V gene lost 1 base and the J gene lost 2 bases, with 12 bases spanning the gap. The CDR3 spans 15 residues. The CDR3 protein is CASSQGPGDPYEQYF. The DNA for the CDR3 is TGTGCCAGCAGCCAAGGGCCGGGAGACCCCTACGAGCAGTACTTC.

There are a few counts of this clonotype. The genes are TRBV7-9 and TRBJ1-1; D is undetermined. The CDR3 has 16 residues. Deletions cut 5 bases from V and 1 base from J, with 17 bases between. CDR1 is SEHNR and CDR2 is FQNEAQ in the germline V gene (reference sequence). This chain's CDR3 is CASSPRAGPTNTEAFF. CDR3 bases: TGTGCCAGCAGCCCGCGCGCAGGCCCAACGAACACTGAAGCTTTCTTT. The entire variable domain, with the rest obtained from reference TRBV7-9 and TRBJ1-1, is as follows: DTGVSQNPRHKITKRGQNVTFRCDPISEHNRLYWYRQTLGQGPEFLTYFQNEAQLEKSRLLSDRFSAERPKGSFSTLEIQRTEQGDSAMYLCASSPRAGPTNTEAFFGQGTRLTVV.

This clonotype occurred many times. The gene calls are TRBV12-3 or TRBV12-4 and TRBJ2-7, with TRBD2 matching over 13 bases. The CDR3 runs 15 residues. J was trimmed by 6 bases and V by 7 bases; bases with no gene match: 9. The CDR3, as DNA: TGTGCCAGCAATCCGGGACTAGCGGGATGGGGCGAGCAGTACTTC. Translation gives CASNPGLAGWGEQYF.

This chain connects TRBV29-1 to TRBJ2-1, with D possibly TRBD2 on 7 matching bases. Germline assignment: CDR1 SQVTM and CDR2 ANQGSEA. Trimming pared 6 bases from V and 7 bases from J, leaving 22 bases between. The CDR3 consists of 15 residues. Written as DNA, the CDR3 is TGCAGCGTCCTAGGAGGGGGGGCGAATTCGAATGAGCAGTTCTTC. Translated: CSVLGGGANSNEQFF.

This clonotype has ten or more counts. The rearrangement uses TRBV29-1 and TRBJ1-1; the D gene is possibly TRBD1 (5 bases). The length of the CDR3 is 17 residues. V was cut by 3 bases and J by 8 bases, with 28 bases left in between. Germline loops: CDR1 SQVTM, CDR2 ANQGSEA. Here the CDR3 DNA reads TGCAGCGTTGAGGGCAGGAGAGGGGACCCTCCCGGTCGGGAAGCTTTCTTT. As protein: CSVEGRRGDPPGREAFF.

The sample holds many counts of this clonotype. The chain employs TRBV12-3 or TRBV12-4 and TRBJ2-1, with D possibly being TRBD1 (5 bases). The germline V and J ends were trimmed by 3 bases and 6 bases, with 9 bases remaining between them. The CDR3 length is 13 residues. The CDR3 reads CASSLQGPNEQFF. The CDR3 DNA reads TGTGCCAGCAGTTTGCAGGGCCCCAATGAGCAGTTCTTC.

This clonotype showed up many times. CDR3 nucleotide sequence: TGTGCCAGCACCCGCCGGACAGGGGGGATAAAGGACACTGAAGCTTTCTTT. This sequence encodes CASTRRTGGIKDTEAFF. This chain links TRBV12-3 or TRBV12-4 with TRBJ1-1, with 10 bases identical to TRBD1. J lost 3 bases, V lost 7 bases, and 14 bases had no gene match. The CDR3 runs to 17 residues.

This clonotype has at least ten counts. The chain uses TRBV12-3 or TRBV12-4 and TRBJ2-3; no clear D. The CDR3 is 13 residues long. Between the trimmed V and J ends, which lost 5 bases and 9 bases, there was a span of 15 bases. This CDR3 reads CASSADDWETQYF. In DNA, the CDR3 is TGTGCCAGCAGTGCCGACGACTGGGAAACGCAGTATTTT.

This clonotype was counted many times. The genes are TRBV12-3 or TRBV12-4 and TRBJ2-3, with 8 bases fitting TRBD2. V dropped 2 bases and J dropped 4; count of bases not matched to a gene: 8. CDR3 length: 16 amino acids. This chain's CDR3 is CASSLSPGRAPDTQYF. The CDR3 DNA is TGTGCCAGCAGTTTAAGCCCCGGGAGGGCCCCAGATACGCAGTATTTT.

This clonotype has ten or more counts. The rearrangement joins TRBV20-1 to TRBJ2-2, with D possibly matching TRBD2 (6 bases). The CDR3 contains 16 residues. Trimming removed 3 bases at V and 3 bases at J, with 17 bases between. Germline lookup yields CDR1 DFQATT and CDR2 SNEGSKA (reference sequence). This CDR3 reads CSAREGAAAYTGELFF. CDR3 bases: TGCAGTGCTAGGGAGGGCGCAGCGGCTTACACCGGGGAGCTGTTTTTT.

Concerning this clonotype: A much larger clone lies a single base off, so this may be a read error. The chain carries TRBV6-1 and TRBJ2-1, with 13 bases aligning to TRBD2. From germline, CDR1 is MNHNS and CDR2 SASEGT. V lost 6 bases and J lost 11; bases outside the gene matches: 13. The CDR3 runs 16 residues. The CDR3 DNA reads TGTGCCAGCAGCCCCGGGACTAGCGGGGTGACTACGCAGCAGTTCTTC. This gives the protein CASSPGTSGVTTQQFF.

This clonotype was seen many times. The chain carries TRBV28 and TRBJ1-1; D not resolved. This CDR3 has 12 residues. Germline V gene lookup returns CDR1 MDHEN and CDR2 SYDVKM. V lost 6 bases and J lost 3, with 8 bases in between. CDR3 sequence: CASRTVDTEAFF. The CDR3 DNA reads TGTGCCAGCAGGACGGTAGACACTGAAGCTTTCTTT.

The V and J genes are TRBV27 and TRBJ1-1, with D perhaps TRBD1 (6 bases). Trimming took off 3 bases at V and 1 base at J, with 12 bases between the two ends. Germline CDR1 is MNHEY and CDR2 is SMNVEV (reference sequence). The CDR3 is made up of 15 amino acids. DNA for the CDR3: TGTGCCAGCAGTTTCCAGGGGTTTGGGAACACTGAAGCTTTCTTT. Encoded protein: CASSFQGFGNTEAFF.

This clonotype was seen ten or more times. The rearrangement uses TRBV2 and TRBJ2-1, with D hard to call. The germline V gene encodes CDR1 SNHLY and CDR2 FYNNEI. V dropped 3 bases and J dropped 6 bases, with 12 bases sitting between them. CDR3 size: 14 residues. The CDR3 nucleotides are TGTGCCAGCAGTGAGGCATCGGTAGCCAATGAGCAGTTCTTC. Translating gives CASSEASVANEQFF.

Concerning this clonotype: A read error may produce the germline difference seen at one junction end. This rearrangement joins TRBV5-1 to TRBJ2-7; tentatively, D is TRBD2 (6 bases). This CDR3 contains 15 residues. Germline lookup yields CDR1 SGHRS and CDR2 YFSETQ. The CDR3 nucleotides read TGCGCCAGCGGCTTGTGGGGGGAGGCGAGGGATGAGCAGTACTTC. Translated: CASGLWGEARDEQYF.

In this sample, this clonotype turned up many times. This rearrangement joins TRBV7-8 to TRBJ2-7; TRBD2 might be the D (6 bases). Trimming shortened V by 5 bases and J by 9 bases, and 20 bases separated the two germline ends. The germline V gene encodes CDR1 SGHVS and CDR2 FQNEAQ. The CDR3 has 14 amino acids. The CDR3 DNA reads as TGTGCCAGCAGCCCAACGGGACTCACGTCGGGGCAGTACTTC. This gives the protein CASSPTGLTSGQYF.

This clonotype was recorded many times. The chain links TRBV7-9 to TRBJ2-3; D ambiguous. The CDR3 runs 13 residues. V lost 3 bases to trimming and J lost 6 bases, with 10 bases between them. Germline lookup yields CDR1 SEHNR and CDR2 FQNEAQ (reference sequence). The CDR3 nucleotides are TGTGCCAGCAGCTTTGGGATCGCGGATACGCAGTATTTT. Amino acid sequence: CASSFGIADTQYF.

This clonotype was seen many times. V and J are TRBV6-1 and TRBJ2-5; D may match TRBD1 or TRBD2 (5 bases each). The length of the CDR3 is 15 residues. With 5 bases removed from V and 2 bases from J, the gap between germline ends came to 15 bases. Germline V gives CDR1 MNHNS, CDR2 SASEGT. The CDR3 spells CASSRLGVGQETQYF. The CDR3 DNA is TGTGCCAGCAGTAGGTTGGGGGTCGGACAAGAGACCCAGTACTTC.

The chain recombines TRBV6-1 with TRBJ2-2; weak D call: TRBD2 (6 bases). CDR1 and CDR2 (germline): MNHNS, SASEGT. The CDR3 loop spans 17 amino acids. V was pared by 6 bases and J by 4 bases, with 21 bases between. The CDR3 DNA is TGTGCCAGCAGCTCTAGTCTAGCGACCTGGCGCACCGGGGAGCTGTTTTTT. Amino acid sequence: CASSSSLATWRTGELFF.

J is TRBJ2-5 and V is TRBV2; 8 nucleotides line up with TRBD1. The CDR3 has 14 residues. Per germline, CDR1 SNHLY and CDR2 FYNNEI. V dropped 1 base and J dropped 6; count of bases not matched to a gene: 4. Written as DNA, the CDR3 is TGTGCCAGCAGTGAAGAACAGGGGGTGAAGACCCAGTACTTC. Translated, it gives CASSEEQGVKTQYF.